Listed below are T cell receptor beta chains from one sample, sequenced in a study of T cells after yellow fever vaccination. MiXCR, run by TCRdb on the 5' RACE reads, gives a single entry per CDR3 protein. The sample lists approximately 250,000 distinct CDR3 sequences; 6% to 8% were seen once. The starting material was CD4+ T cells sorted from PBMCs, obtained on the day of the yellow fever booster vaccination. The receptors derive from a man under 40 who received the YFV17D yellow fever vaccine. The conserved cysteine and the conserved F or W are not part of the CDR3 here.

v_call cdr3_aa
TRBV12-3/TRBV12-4 ASGLGYSYEQY
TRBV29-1 SVEGTGGHVEQY
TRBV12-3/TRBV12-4 ASSLAGNQPQH
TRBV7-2 ASSPTTGGTDTQY
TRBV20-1 RVRPGLNHEQF
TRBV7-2 ASSPTSGEETQY
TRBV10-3 AISIAGGPYEQY
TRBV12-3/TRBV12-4 ASSFTSARHNEQF
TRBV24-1 ATRGGNTEAF
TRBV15 ATRAGTAGFGQF
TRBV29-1 SVDRAEETQY
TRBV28 ASSQALNQPQH
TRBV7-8 ASSLRTGSAYEQY